This T cell receptor (beta chain) derives from a study of T-cell reconstitution after alpha-beta-depleted transplantation in children. The V and J ends lost 4 bases and 2 bases respectively, with 21 bases between them. Germline V lookup: CDR1 SGHAT, CDR2 FQDESV (reference sequence). The CDR3 totals 18 residues. Unique molecular identifiers featured in how the TCRbeta library was prepared. TCRdb itself ran the PCR reads through MiXCR, one entry per CDR3 protein. The table records 450,000 to 600,000 distinct CDR3 sequences, about 33% of them present only once. The material sequenced was PBMCs from the stem cell graft donor, taken from the stem cell graft. The chain links TRBV11-1 to TRBJ2-1; D assignment may be TRBD1 or TRBD2 (5 bases each). This sequence originates from a human donor who donated a stem cell graft to a child with aplastic anemia. CDR3 protein: CASSSTTARTGPYNEQFF. The CDR3 nucleotides read TGTGCCAGCAGCTCAACGACCGCCCGGACGGGGCCCTACAATGAGCAGTTCTTC.